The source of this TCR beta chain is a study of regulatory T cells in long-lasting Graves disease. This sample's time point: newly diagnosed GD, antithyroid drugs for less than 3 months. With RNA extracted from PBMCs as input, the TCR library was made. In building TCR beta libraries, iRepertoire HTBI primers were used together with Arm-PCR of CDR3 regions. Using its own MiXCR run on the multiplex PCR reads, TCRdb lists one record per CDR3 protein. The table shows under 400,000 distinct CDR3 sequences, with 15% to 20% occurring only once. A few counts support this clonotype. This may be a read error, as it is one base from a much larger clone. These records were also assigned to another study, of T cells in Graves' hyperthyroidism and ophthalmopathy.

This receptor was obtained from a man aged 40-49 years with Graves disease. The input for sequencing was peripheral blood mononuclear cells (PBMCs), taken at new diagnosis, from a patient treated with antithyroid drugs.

The DNA of the CDR3 is TGTGCCAGCGGCTTAGGCGGACTAGCGGGGGGGATTCCAGATACGCAGTATTTT. Amino acid sequence: CASGLGGLAGGIPDTQYF. The rearrangement uses TRBV7-2 and TRBJ2-3, with 15 bases fitting TRBD2. Germline loops: CDR1 SGHTA, CDR2 FQGNSA. The CDR3 contains 18 residues.